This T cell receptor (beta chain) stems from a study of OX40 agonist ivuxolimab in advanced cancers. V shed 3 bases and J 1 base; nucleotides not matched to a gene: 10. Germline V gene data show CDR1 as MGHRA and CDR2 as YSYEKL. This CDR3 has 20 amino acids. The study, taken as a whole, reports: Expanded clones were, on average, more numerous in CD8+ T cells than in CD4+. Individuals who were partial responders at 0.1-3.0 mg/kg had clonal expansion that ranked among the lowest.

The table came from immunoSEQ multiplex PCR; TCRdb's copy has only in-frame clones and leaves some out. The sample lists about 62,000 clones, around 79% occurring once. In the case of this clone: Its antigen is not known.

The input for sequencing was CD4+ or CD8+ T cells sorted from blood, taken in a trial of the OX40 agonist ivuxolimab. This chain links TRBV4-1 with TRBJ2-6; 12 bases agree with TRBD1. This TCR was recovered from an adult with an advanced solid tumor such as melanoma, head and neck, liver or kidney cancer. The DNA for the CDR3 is TGCGCCAGCAGCCAGTTTATTCCGGGACAGGGGGCGTCTGGGGCCAACGTCCTGACTTTC. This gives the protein CASSQFIPGQGASGANVLTF.